This is a list of T cell receptor beta chains from one sample in a study of vaccination and CD4 T cells after COVID-19. No antigen has been assigned to these receptors. TCRdb analysed the PCR reads with MiXCR anew, one entry per CDR3 protein. Of roughly 7,300 distinct CDR3 sequences in the sample, around three fifths are singletons; the top ten hold about 24%. The sample was CD4+ T cells from blood, cultured in vitro. Source of these receptors: a human donor who had recovered from COVID-19. Both conserved end residues are part of each CDR3. D genes are given only for firm matches. Part of the rows lack a size; the others show once, few, many or a class for expanded clones.

NA	NA	TRBV11-3	TRBJ2-1	TGTGCCAGCAGCTTAGGGAGGCAATCCTACAATGAGCAGTTCTTC	CASSLGRQSYNEQFF
NA	NA	TRBV7-2	TRBJ1-2	TGTGCCAGCAGTCTAGGGGGGGGAGGCGGCTACACCTTC	CASSLGGGGGYTF
NA	few	TRBV7-2	TRBJ2-5	TGTGCCAGCAGCTTGGTGCTAGGGGAGACCCAGTACTTC	CASSLVLGETQYF
TRBD1	large	TRBV20-1	TRBJ1-2	TGCAGTGCTACGGACAGGGATAACTATGGCTACACCTTC	CSATDRDNYGYTF
NA	NA	TRBV6-5	TRBJ2-1	TGTGCCAGCAGTTGGGTGCTCGGCGGAGGGAATGAGCAGTTCTTC	CASSWVLGGGNEQFF
NA	NA	TRBV20-1	TRBJ2-1	TGCAGTGCTAGAGATGGGGGGGCGGTCTACAATGAGCAGTTCTTC	CSARDGGAVYNEQFF
NA	few	TRBV7-2	TRBJ1-3	TGTGCCAGCAGCTTAGCGCTGGGGCAGGGTAGAAACACCATATATTTT	CASSLALGQGRNTIYF
NA	once	TRBV6-2/TRBV6-3	TRBJ1-5	TGTGCCAGCAGTTACAAAGGGAGCAATCAGCCCCAGCATTTT	CASSYKGSNQPQHF
NA	NA	TRBV6-2/TRBV6-3	TRBJ1-1	TGTGCCAGCAGCGGACTCGGGGGAAAGGGCACTGAAGCTTTCTTT	CASSGLGGKGTEAFF
TRBD1	NA	TRBV6-1	TRBJ2-7	TGTGCCAGCAGTGAGTCAGGGGGCGAGGCCGGGTACGAGCAGTACTTC	CASSESGGEAGYEQYF
NA	NA	TRBV6-1	TRBJ1-2	TGTGCCAGCAGTGAGGAGTCAGGGGTTGGTTATGGCTACACCTTC	CASSEESGVGYGYTF
NA	NA	TRBV7-8	TRBJ2-2	TGTGCCAGCAGCTTAGTGGGGAACACCGGGGAGCTGTTTTTT	CASSLVGNTGELFF
NA	once	TRBV7-8	TRBJ1-1	TGTGCCAGCAGCTTAGAGTTTCGGAACACTGAAGCTTTCTTT	CASSLEFRNTEAFF
TRBD2	NA	TRBV20-1	TRBJ2-6	TGCAGTGCTTTGACTAGCCTTCTGTCTGGGGCCAACGTCCTGACTTTC	CSALTSLLSGANVLTF
NA	NA	TRBV6-1	TRBJ1-5	TGTGCCAGCAGCCTAGGCCGCCCCCAACCCCAGCATTTT	CASSLGRPQPQHF
NA	NA	TRBV10-3	TRBJ1-6	TGTGCCATCAGTGCCCGACAGACGGGCTCCTATAATTCACCCCTCCACTTT	CAISARQTGSYNSPLHF
NA	once	TRBV7-8	TRBJ1-2	TGTGCCAGCAGCTTACGGGTGGTGAAGGGGGAGTTTAACTATGGCTACACCTTC	CASSLRVVKGEFNYGYTF
TRBD2	NA	TRBV20-1	TRBJ2-5	TGCAGTGCTAGAACCGCGGGGGGCCGGTCGGAGACCCAGTACTTC	CSARTAGGRSETQYF
NA	few	TRBV7-2	TRBJ2-3	TGTGCCAGCAGCTTAATTCGAGGAGGGGATACGCAGTATTTT	CASSLIRGGDTQYF
NA	NA	TRBV15	TRBJ1-1	TGTGCCACCAGCAGAGATCTCGGGGGGATGACAGGGAACACTGAAGCTTTCTTT	CATSRDLGGMTGNTEAFF
NA	NA	TRBV5-1	TRBJ2-3	TGCGCCAGCAATCAGGGCGGGAAATCGGCAGATACGCAGTATTTT	CASNQGGKSADTQYF
TRBD1	NA	TRBV6-1	TRBJ1-5	TGTGCCAGCAGCCGACAGGGTCCCGGGCCCCAGCATTTT	CASSRQGPGPQHF
TRBD2	NA	TRBV24-1	TRBJ2-3	TGTGCCACCAGTGACCCACTAGCGGGGGGGACAGATACGCAGTATTTT	CATSDPLAGGTDTQYF
NA	NA	TRBV21-1	TRBJ2-5	TGTGCCAGCAGGAAAGGGGCAGGGGGACTCCAAGAGACCCAGTACTTC	CASRKGAGGLQETQYF
NA	NA	TRBV7-3	TRBJ2-2	TGTGCCAGCAGCAATCGGGGCTCGAACACCGGGGAGCTGTTTTTT	CASSNRGSNTGELFF
NA	NA	TRBV10-3	TRBJ1-3	TGTGCCAGCAGTGAATCAGCTGGGGGCCTCGACACCATATATTTT	CASSESAGGLDTIYF
NA	NA	TRBV2	TRBJ1-1	TGTGCCAGCAGGGTTGGCACGAATCTGCCTGAAGCTTTCTTT	CASRVGTNLPEAFF
NA	NA	TRBV12-3/TRBV12-4	TRBJ2-5	TGTGCCAGCACCTCATTCAGGGGAGAGACCCAGTACTTC	CASTSFRGETQYF
NA	large	TRBV10-3	TRBJ2-5	TGTGCCATCAGTGGGGGAGAGACCCAGTACTTC	CAISGGETQYF
TRBD1	NA	TRBV20-1	TRBJ2-7	TGCAGTGCCCCCAAACCGGGACAGACCTACGAGCAGTACTTC	CSAPKPGQTYEQYF
TRBD1	once	TRBV30	TRBJ2-3	TGTGCCACGTCACAGGGGGCTTTAACAGATACGCAGTATTTT	CATSQGALTDTQYF
NA	NA	TRBV20-1	TRBJ1-5	TGCAGTGCTAGGGCAGGGAGGGGTCAGCCCCAGCATTTT	CSARAGRGQPQHF
TRBD1	NA	TRBV5-6	TRBJ1-2	TGTGCCAGCAGCTGGACGGGACAGAAAAGATTCTATGGCTACACCTTC	CASSWTGQKRFYGYTF
NA	NA	TRBV6-2/TRBV6-3	TRBJ1-1	TGTGCCAGCAGTTATTGGGTTGGTGAAGCTTTCTTT	CASSYWVGEAFF
TRBD2	NA	TRBV25-1	TRBJ2-1	TGTGCCAGCAGTCGGCTAGCGGGAGGGCCAGTAAACAATGAGCAGTTCTTC	CASSRLAGGPVNNEQFF
TRBD1	NA	TRBV19	TRBJ2-7	TGTGCCAGTAGCGGACAGGGGGCAAGCGAGCAGTACTTC	CASSGQGASEQYF
NA	once	TRBV6-1	TRBJ1-6	TGTGCCAGCAGTGTGACCTGGGGTCAGGATTCACCCCTCCACTTT	CASSVTWGQDSPLHF
TRBD1	NA	TRBV12-3/TRBV12-4	TRBJ1-1	TGTGCCAGCAGGGCACAGGGGGCGCGGACTACTAGAACTGAAGCTTTCTTT	CASRAQGARTTRTEAFF
TRBD1	NA	TRBV24-1	TRBJ2-3	TGTGCCACCAGTGACCCAGGGGGCCCAGATACGCAGTATTTT	CATSDPGGPDTQYF
NA	NA	TRBV7-8	TRBJ1-6	TGTGCCAGCAGCCCCGGGAGATACTATAATTCACCCCTCCACTTT	CASSPGRYYNSPLHF
TRBD1	NA	TRBV24-1	TRBJ1-1	TGTGCCACCAGGGGACAGGCGAACACTGAAGCTTTCTTT	CATRGQANTEAFF
TRBD1	NA	TRBV6-5	TRBJ2-2	TGTGCCAGCAGTTATATTACAGGGGGCGCGTGGACCGGGGAGCTGTTTTTT	CASSYITGGAWTGELFF
TRBD2	NA	TRBV6-2/TRBV6-3	TRBJ2-7	TGTGCCAGCAGTTTAGTGTCTGCGGGGGGCTACGAGCAGTACTTC	CASSLVSAGGYEQYF
NA	NA	TRBV20-1	TRBJ2-5	TGCAGTGCTAGAGATTCGTCTACCGGGGAGACCCAGTACTTC	CSARDSSTGETQYF
TRBD2	NA	TRBV2	TRBJ2-1	TGTGCCAGCAGGGCTCGTAGGCGGGGGATGGAAGATGAGCAGTTCTTC	CASRARRRGMEDEQFF
TRBD1	NA	TRBV7-9	TRBJ1-2	TGTGCCAGCAGCTTGCTACAGGGGAGCGGCTACACCTTC	CASSLLQGSGYTF
NA	NA	TRBV7-8	TRBJ1-4	TGTGCCAGCAGCTCCGGACCACCTTCGGCACTGTTTTTT	CASSSGPPSALFF
NA	large	TRBV7-4	TRBJ1-6	TGTGCCAGCAGCTTATGGGTTCCCTATAATTCACCCCTCCACTTT	CASSLWVPYNSPLHF